These 26 T cell receptor beta chains were sequenced from one sample in a study of CD8 T cells in Susac syndrome. Random hexamers were used to reverse transcribe the RNA input (roughly 0.5 to 1 ug). TCRdb itself ran the immunoSEQ multiplex PCR reads through MiXCR, one entry per CDR3 protein. The data show around 120,000 distinct CDR3 sequences, with about 92% seen just once and 0.093% held by the top ten. The sequenced sample consisted of CD4+ T cells from PBMCs. Source of these receptors: a human donor with multiple sclerosis.

The rearrangement uses TRBV3-1 and TRBJ1-2; D is ambiguous. This CDR3 is built from 14 residues. Germline V gene lookup returns CDR1 LGHDT and CDR2 YNNKEL (reference sequence). The V end lost 0 bases, the J end lost 4 bases, and 9 bases lay between the germline ends. CDR3 in amino acids: CASSQDSNIYGYTF. The CDR3 DNA reads TGTGCCAGCAGCCAAGATTCAAACATCTATGGCTACACCTTC.

The V call is TRBV9, the J call TRBJ1-5; weak D call: TRBD1 (5 bases). Between the trimmed V and J ends, which lost 2 bases and 11 bases, there was a span of 14 bases. The CDR3 has 13 amino acids. Germline CDR1 is SGDLS and CDR2 is YYNGEE. The CDR3 DNA sequence: TGTGCCAGCAGCGTGGGCACAGGTGAGGCCCAGCATTTT. It translates to CASSVGTGEAQHF. The full variable domain, with the rest looked up from reference TRBV9 and TRBJ1-5, is DSGVTQTPKHLITATGQRVTLRCSPRSGDLSVYWYQQSLDQGLQFLIQYYNGEERAKGNILERFSAQQFPDLHSELNLSSLELGDSALYFCASSVGTGEAQHFGDGTRLSIL.

The chain recombines TRBV2 with TRBJ1-2; D remains ambiguous. Germline assignment: CDR1 SNHLY and CDR2 FYNNEI. The V gene lost 4 bases and the J gene lost 2 bases, with 8 bases spanning the gap. The CDR3 runs 13 residues. CDR3 in DNA: TGTGCCAGCAGTGTTCAGGCAAACTATGGCTACACCTTC. This gives the protein CASSVQANYGYTF.

The rearrangement links TRBV25-1 to TRBJ1-2; no reliable D call. V dropped 3 bases and J dropped 4 bases, with 12 bases sitting between them. Germline V CDR1 and CDR2: MGHDK, SYGVNS. The CDR3 runs 14 residues. The CDR3 reads CASSDSGVSYGYTF. As DNA, the CDR3 is TGTGCCAGCAGTGATTCTGGGGTCTCCTATGGCTACACCTTC.

V usage is TRBV4-3 and J usage is TRBJ1-2; 7 bases match TRBD1. The CDR3 contains 15 residues. Unmatched junction bases numbered 5, after V lost 0 bases and J lost 4 bases. Germline values: CDR1 LGHNA, CDR2 YSLEER. The CDR3 here is CASSQDQGGGYGYTF. The DNA of the CDR3 is TGCGCCAGCAGCCAAGATCAGGGGGGGGGCTATGGCTACACCTTC.

The chain carries TRBV11-2 and TRBJ2-3; D gene ambiguous. Germline-derived CDR1 and CDR2 are SGHAT and FQNNGV. V was pared by 2 bases and J by 0 bases, with 12 bases between. This CDR3 comprises 16 residues. CDR3 amino acids: CASSLLVYSSTDTQYF. CDR3 sequence (DNA): TGTGCCAGCAGCTTACTGGTCTATAGTAGCACAGATACGCAGTATTTT.

The rearrangement links TRBV9 to TRBJ2-3, with 9 bases identical to TRBD2. CDR1 SGDLS and CDR2 YYNGEE come from the germline V gene. The junction had 10 bases not matched to a gene; V was cut back by 4 bases and J by 1 base. The CDR3 runs to 17 residues. For the CDR3, the DNA is TGTGCCAGCAGCTCATCACTTAGCGGGGGCCGCACAGATACGCAGTATTTT. Residues: CASSSSLSGGRTDTQYF.

The chain is built from TRBV9 and TRBJ1-2, with TRBD1 matching 7 bases. V shed 1 base and J 5 bases; nucleotides not matched to a gene: 8. The CDR3 length is 15 residues. Germline V gene data show CDR1 as SGDLS and CDR2 as YYNGEE. For the CDR3, the DNA is TGTGCCAGCAGCGTACTGGGGGAGGGGGCGTATGGCTACACCTTC. Amino acid sequence: CASSVLGEGAYGYTF.

This chain uses TRBV4-1 with TRBJ1-2; no clear D gene. Germline-derived CDR1 and CDR2 are MGHRA and YSYEKL. V lost 2 bases and J 2 bases, leaving 6 bases between the germline ends. The CDR3 runs to 13 residues. Here the CDR3 DNA reads TGCGCCAGCAGCCAAATCAACAACTATGGCTACACCTTC. This gives the protein CASSQINNYGYTF.

J is TRBJ1-2 and V is TRBV25-1; D is unresolved. Trimming removed 7 bases from V and 6 bases from J, with 24 bases in between. Germline V lookup: CDR1 MGHDK, CDR2 SYGVNS. This CDR3 region has 16 residues. CDR3 protein: CASIPASEGRLDGYTF. The CDR3 DNA reads as TGTGCCAGCATTCCAGCCTCTGAGGGCCGCCTCGATGGCTACACCTTC.

V gene TRBV5-6 combines with J gene TRBJ1-2; D may be TRBD1 (5 bases). V was shortened by 3 bases and J by 6 bases, with 15 bases between the two germline ends. The V gene's germline CDR1 is SGHDT and CDR2 YYEEEE. This CDR3 is built from 14 residues. Here the CDR3 DNA reads TGTGCCAGCAGCTCGGGCGGGGGTATTAATGGCTACACCTTC. It is translated as CASSSGGGINGYTF. The full variable domain, completed using reference TRBV5-6 and TRBJ1-2, is DAGVTQSPTHLIKTRGQQVTLRCSPKSGHDTVSWYQQALGQGPQFIFQYYEEEERQRGNFPDRFSGHQFPNYSSELNVNALLLGDSALYLCASSSGGGINGYTFGSGTRLTVV.

This sequence joins TRBV29-1 and TRBJ1-2, with 8 bases lining up with TRBD1. The J segment lost 9 bases and the V segment lost 5 bases, leaving 11 bases of the junction unmatched. This CDR3 spans 13 amino acids. Germline CDR1 is SQVTM and CDR2 is ANQGSEA. The CDR3 DNA reads TGCAGCGTTAGCGACAGGGGCCTCCTTAGCTACACCTTC. It encodes CSVSDRGLLSYTF.

The rearrangement joins TRBV18 to TRBJ1-3, with unresolved D. The V end lost 6 bases, the J end lost 2 bases, and 8 bases lay between the germline ends. The CDR3 has 13 amino acids. Germline-derived CDR1 and CDR2 are KGHSH and LQKENI. The CDR3 sequence is CASSTSAGNTIYF. For the CDR3, the DNA is TGTGCCAGCTCCACCTCGGCTGGAAACACCATATATTTT.

The genes are TRBV24-1 and TRBJ2-3; either TRBD1 or TRBD2 may supply D (5 bases each). The CDR3 loop spans 14 amino acids. Germline V lookup: CDR1 KGHDR, CDR2 SFDVKD. The V and J ends lost 8 bases and 1 base respectively, with 12 bases between them. CDR3 sequence (DNA): TGTGCCACCATGAGGGGCGAAGGCACAGATACGCAGTATTTT. It encodes CATMRGEGTDTQYF.

The chain combines TRBV7-6 with TRBJ2-3; D gene unclear. V was pared by 11 bases and J by 5 bases, with 17 bases between. Germline lookup yields CDR1 SGHVS and CDR2 FNYEAQ. The CDR3 totals 13 residues. CDR3 protein: CAVSPLSGDTQYF. The CDR3 coding sequence is TGTGCCGTCAGCCCCCTCTCCGGAGATACGCAGTATTTT.

The chain employs TRBV7-2 and TRBJ2-3, with TRBD2 matching over 8 bases. Unmatched junction bases numbered 11, after V lost 5 bases and J lost 4 bases. The CDR3 is 16 residues long. Per the germline V gene, CDR1 is SGHTA and CDR2 is FQGNSA. CDR3 protein: CASSRGGAGGADTQYF. The CDR3 DNA follows: TGTGCCAGCAGCCGGGGAGGGGCGGGGGGTGCAGATACGCAGTATTTT.

This clonotype was picked up one time. The rearrangement joins TRBV29-1 to TRBJ2-1; D possibly corresponds to TRBD2 (5 bases). Germline-derived CDR1 and CDR2 are SQVTM and ANQGSEA. Deletions cut 6 bases from V and 1 base from J, with 13 bases between. The CDR3 runs to 14 residues. In DNA form, the CDR3 reads TGCAGCGTCCCCCAGACTACATCCTACAATGAGCAGTTCTTC. Its protein is CSVPQTTSYNEQFF.

The CDR3, as DNA: TGTGCCAGCAGCCAACCGGGGCTCGGTGGCTACACCTTC. Amino acid sequence: CASSQPGLGGYTF. This chain connects TRBV3-1 to TRBJ1-2; D is perhaps TRBD1 (5 bases). The CDR3 covers 13 residues. Germline V gene data show CDR1 as LGHDT and CDR2 as YNNKEL (reference sequence). Deletions cut 2 bases from V and 7 bases from J, with 11 bases between. Supplemented by reference TRBV3-1 and TRBJ1-2, the full variable domain reads DTAVSQTPKYLVTQMGNDKSIKCEQNLGHDTMYWYKQDSKKFLKIMFSYNNKELIINETVPNRFSPKSPDKAHLNLHINSLELGDSAVYFCASSQPGLGGYTFGSGTRLTVV.

The chain combines TRBV30 with TRBJ2-2; D call uncertain. The CDR3 spans 16 residues. In germline, CDR1 is GTSNPN, CDR2 SVGIG (reference sequence). V was shortened by 3 bases and J by 3 bases, with 17 bases between the two germline ends. The CDR3 DNA reads TGTGCCTGGAGGTCACCTCTCCATGGGTACACCGGGGAGCTGTTTTTT. Protein: CAWRSPLHGYTGELFF.

The chain employs TRBV6-2 or TRBV6-3 and TRBJ2-4, with D perhaps TRBD2 (6 bases). Germline V lookup: CDR1 MNHEY, CDR2 SVGEGT. CDR3 length: 15 amino acids. The V gene lost 10 bases and the J gene lost 0 bases, with 16 bases spanning the gap. The CDR3 region is CATEGGKLAKNIQYF. The CDR3 DNA reads as TGTGCCACCGAAGGCGGGAAACTAGCCAAAAACATTCAGTACTTC.

The chain uses TRBV18 and TRBJ1-1; no clear D gene. V was shortened by 5 bases and J by 1 base, with 8 bases between the two germline ends. Germline CDR1 is KGHSH and CDR2 is LQKENI. The CDR3 is 13 residues long. CDR3 bases: TGTGCCAGCTCATCCGACCAGAACACTGAAGCTTTCTTT. This sequence encodes CASSSDQNTEAFF.

The chain links TRBV6-2 or TRBV6-3 to TRBJ2-5; 9 nucleotides line up with TRBD1. This CDR3 spans 15 amino acids. V lost 6 bases, J lost 5 bases, and 10 bases stayed unmatched. Per the germline V gene, CDR1 is MNHEY and CDR2 is SVGEGT. CDR3 sequence: CASRPPQGAWETQYF. The CDR3 nucleotides read TGTGCCAGCAGACCTCCACAGGGGGCATGGGAGACCCAGTACTTC.

The chain combines TRBV29-1 with TRBJ1-1, with D maybe TRBD1 (5 bases). Germline V gene data show CDR1 as SQVTM and CDR2 as ANQGSEA. V was clipped by 0 bases and J by 8 bases, with 13 bases between them. The CDR3 consists of 13 residues. CDR3 DNA: TGCAGCGTTGAAGAACTAGCAGGGCCCGAAGCTTTCTTT. It specifies CSVEELAGPEAFF.

CDR3 sequence: CASSPTGESYNEQFF. Here the CDR3 DNA reads TGTGCCAGCAGCCCTACCGGGGAATCCTACAATGAGCAGTTCTTC. The chain uses TRBV3-1 and TRBJ2-1, with D possibly TRBD2 on 5 matching bases. The germline CDR1 and CDR2 sequences are LGHDT and YNNKEL (reference sequence). Trimming pared 4 bases from V and 1 base from J, leaving 11 bases between. This CDR3 is built from 15 residues.

V gene TRBV5-1 combines with J gene TRBJ2-7; the D gene is possibly TRBD1 (5 bases). This CDR3 is built from 15 residues. Looked up from germline, CDR1 is SGHRS and CDR2 is YFSETQ. V was shortened by 2 bases and J by 0 bases, with 12 bases between the two germline ends. The CDR3 loop reads CASSFWGPPSYEQYF. The CDR3 DNA follows: TGCGCCAGCAGCTTCTGGGGCCCGCCCTCCTACGAGCAGTACTTC.

This clonotype occurred a few times. The chain employs TRBV20-1 and TRBJ2-7, with D possibly TRBD2 on 7 matching bases. This CDR3 contains 13 residues. CDR1 and CDR2 from the germline V gene are DFQATT and SNEGSKA (reference sequence). The ends were cut back, 4 bases at V and 2 bases at J, with 12 bases in the middle. CDR3 nucleotide sequence: TGCAGTGCTATTCGCGGGGGCACCTACGAGCAGTACTTC. It encodes CSAIRGGTYEQYF.